The 19 T cell receptor beta chains presented below share a single source sample, sequenced in a study of cytomegalovirus exposure and HLA in healthy donors. Vbeta (60) and Jbeta (13) primers were used in the PCR. Measured with immunoSEQ multiplex PCR; TCRdb has only the in-frame clones, and not every one. The sample yields around 150,000 clones, of which the top ten take up approximately 2.4%. The sequencing sample was made of PBMCs. These TCRs come from a man aged 35-49 years in good health and CMV-seronegative.

The chain is built from TRBV19 and TRBJ2-1; 12 nucleotides agree with TRBD1. CDR1 is LNHDA and CDR2 is SQIVND in the germline V gene (reference sequence). The trim removed 3 bases at V and 7 bases at J, leaving 10 bases unmatched. This CDR3 is 17 amino acids long. Written as DNA, the CDR3 is TGTGCCAGTAGTATTACCGGGACAGGGGGCTTGGATAATGAGCAGTTCTTC. Protein product: CASSITGTGGLDNEQFF.

The chain uses TRBV4-2 and TRBJ2-7; D possibly corresponds to TRBD1 (6 bases). The germline gives CDR1 LGHNA, CDR2 YNFKEQ. The CDR3 contains 14 residues. V dropped 0 bases and J dropped 2 bases, with 8 bases sitting between them. CDR3 sequence (DNA): TGTGCCAGCAGCCAAGAGGGGGCTGCCTACGAGCAGTACTTC. Translation gives CASSQEGAAYEQYF.

The V and J genes are TRBV7-9 and TRBJ2-3, with TRBD2 matching 10 bases. The CDR3 loop spans 15 amino acids. V lost 3 bases to trimming and J lost 1 base; unmatched junction nucleotides: 1. Germline V gives CDR1 SEHNR, CDR2 FQNEAQ (reference sequence). CDR3 nucleotide sequence: TGTGCCAGCAGCTTGCTAGCGGGGGGCACAGATACGCAGTATTTT. Translated, it gives CASSLLAGGTDTQYF.

This chain joins TRBV29-1 and TRBJ1-1, with a weak D call TRBD1 (5 bases). Trimming stripped 7 bases from V and 1 base from J, with 13 bases between. Germline V gene lookup returns CDR1 SQVTM and CDR2 ANQGSEA. The CDR3 contains 13 residues. The CDR3 region has the DNA TGCAGCGGTGGGGGGGGAGGGAACACTGAAGCTTTCTTT. Residues: CSGGGGGNTEAFF.

The chain is built from TRBV15 and TRBJ1-4, with D tentatively TRBD1 (5 bases). The CDR3 is 16 amino acids. V lost 5 bases to trimming and J lost 8 bases, with 21 bases between them. The germline gives CDR1 LNHNV, CDR2 YYDKDF (reference sequence). The CDR3 nucleotides read TGTGCCACCAGCGACGGGGCTCGGGAGGAGTTCGAAAAACTGTTTTTT. Its translation is CATSDGAREEFEKLFF.

V is TRBV7-2 and J is TRBJ1-6; D is uncertain. The germline CDR1 and CDR2 sequences are SGHTA and FQGNSA. The CDR3 spans 15 residues. The ends were cut back, 5 bases at V and 0 bases at J, with 8 bases in the middle. The DNA of the CDR3 is TGTGCCAGCAGCACCTTGAGCTCCTATAATTCACCCCTCCACTTT. As protein: CASSTLSSYNSPLHF.

V and J are TRBV5-1 and TRBJ2-5; TRBD2 matches 11 bases. This CDR3 comprises 14 residues. CDR1 and CDR2 (germline): SGHRS, YFSETQ. The V gene end was trimmed by 5 bases and the J gene end by 4 bases; junction bases not matched to a gene: 4. DNA for the CDR3: TGCGCCAGCAGGACTAGCGGGAAGTTAGAGACCCAGTACTTC. As protein: CASRTSGKLETQYF. Filled out from reference TRBV5-1 and TRBJ2-5, the complete variable domain reads KAGVTQTPRYLIKTRGQQVTLSCSPISGHRSVSWYQQTPGQGLQFLFEYFSETQRNKGNFPGRFSGRQFSNSRSEMNVSTLELGDSALYLCASRTSGKLETQYFGPGTRLLVL.

The V gene is TRBV15, the J gene TRBJ1-5; 9 bases map to TRBD1. This CDR3 is 15 amino acids long. V lost 2 bases, J lost 4 bases, and 3 bases stayed unmatched. Germline assignment: CDR1 LNHNV and CDR2 YYDKDF (reference sequence). CDR3 sequence (DNA): TGTGCCACCAGCAGACCGACAGGGGGAAATCAGCCCCAGCATTTT. It translates to CATSRPTGGNQPQHF.

This chain uses TRBV5-6 with TRBJ2-7; 9 bases are a match to TRBD1. V trimming: 4 bases; J trimming: 2 bases; junction bases outside the gene matches: 7. Germline assignment: CDR1 SGHDT and CDR2 YYEEEE. CDR3 length: 15 residues. The CDR3 loop reads CASSKGTGWTYEQYF. Here the CDR3 DNA reads TGTGCCAGCAGCAAAGGGACAGGGTGGACCTACGAGCAGTACTTC.

The chain is built from TRBV11-2 and TRBJ2-7, with 9 bases fitting TRBD1. This CDR3 spans 15 amino acids. Germline V gives CDR1 SGHAT, CDR2 FQNNGV. The V segment lost 6 bases and the J segment 5 bases; nucleotides outside the gene matches: 11. The CDR3 reads CASRRPGQGFHEQYF. As DNA, the CDR3 is TGTGCCAGCAGGAGACCGGGACAGGGTTTTCACGAGCAGTACTTC.

The chain employs TRBV7-9 and TRBJ2-7; 7 bases are a match to TRBD1. This CDR3 comprises 11 residues. J was trimmed by 10 bases and V by 5 bases; bases with no gene match: 5. Germline V lookup: CDR1 SEHNR, CDR2 FQNEAQ (reference sequence). The CDR3 reads CASSRQGIQYF. The CDR3, as DNA: TGTGCCAGCAGCCGACAGGGTATCCAGTACTTC.

CDR3 DNA: TGCGCCAGCAGCTTGGCCGGACAGGGATTGTACGAGCAGTACTTC. It codes for CASSLAGQGLYEQYF. This sequence joins TRBV5-1 and TRBJ2-7; TRBD1 agrees at 8 bases. V was pared by 0 bases and J by 4 bases, with 6 bases of the junction left unmatched. The CDR3 is 15 residues long. The germline V gene encodes CDR1 SGHRS and CDR2 YFSETQ. Looking up the rest from reference TRBV5-1 and TRBJ2-7 gives the full variable domain: KAGVTQTPRYLIKTRGQQVTLSCSPISGHRSVSWYQQTPGQGLQFLFEYFSETQRNKGNFPGRFSGRQFSNSRSEMNVSTLELGDSALYLCASSLAGQGLYEQYFGPGTRLTVT.

V and J are TRBV6-6 and TRBJ2-6; TRBD1 agrees at 12 bases. V was pared by 8 bases and J by 3 bases, with 2 bases of the junction left unmatched. Germline CDR1 is MNHNY and CDR2 is SVGAGI (reference sequence). CDR3 length: 15 residues. The CDR3 DNA follows: TGTGCCAGCGGGACAGGGGGCTTTGGGGCCAACGTCCTGACTTTC. Translated, it gives CASGTGGFGANVLTF.

The CDR3 sequence is CASSVPRTSGGTIGTGELFF. The DNA for the CDR3 is TGCGCCAGCAGCGTGCCAAGGACTAGCGGGGGGACTATAGGCACCGGGGAGCTGTTTTTT. The chain combines TRBV10-2 with TRBJ2-2; 14 positions match TRBD2. This CDR3 has 20 amino acids. Germline V gene lookup returns CDR1 WSHSY and CDR2 SAAADI. V shed 6 bases, J shed 4 bases, and the junction held 16 bases outside the gene matches.

The V gene is TRBV7-6, the J gene TRBJ2-5; weak D call: TRBD1 (7 bases). The DNA end is more similar to TRBJ2-7, so the J call may be wrong. The germline gives CDR1 SGHVS, CDR2 FNYEAQ. The CDR3 is 14 amino acids. In nucleotides, the CDR3 is TGTGCCAGCAGCATCAACAGGGGAGCGGGCGAGCAGTACTTC. It codes for CASSINRGAGEQYF.

The chain links TRBV4-1 to TRBJ2-7; TRBD2 matches at 7 bases. The germline CDR1 and CDR2 sequences are MGHRA and YSYEKL. The CDR3 length is 15 residues. The junction had 4 bases not matched to a gene; V was cut back by 0 bases and J by 2 bases. CDR3 bases: TGCGCCAGCAGCCAAGAGTACCGGGAGGCCTACGAGCAGTACTTC. It is translated as CASSQEYREAYEQYF.

The chain recombines TRBV6-6 with TRBJ2-1; 7 bases agree with TRBD2. The ends lost 8 bases at V and 1 base at J; junction bases unmatched: 2. CDR1 and CDR2 (germline): MNHNY, SVGAGI (reference sequence). The CDR3 loop spans 13 amino acids. This CDR3 reads CASYGGSYNEQFF. The CDR3 DNA follows: TGTGCCAGCTACGGGGGGTCCTACAATGAGCAGTTCTTC.

V usage is TRBV21-1 and J usage is TRBJ1-1. TRBV21-1 is labeled a pseudogene. CDR3 length: 14 amino acids. The CDR3 region has the DNA TGTGCCAGCAGCAAAGTAGGAGGGAACACTGAAGCTTTCTTT. Its protein product is CASSKVGGNTEAFF.

V gene TRBV6-6 combines with J gene TRBJ1-1, with 8 bases matching TRBD1. This CDR3 spans 13 amino acids. The V and J ends lost 6 bases and 3 bases, in that order; junction bases with no gene match: 3. Germline CDR1 is MNHNY and CDR2 is SVGAGI (reference sequence). This CDR3 is CASSIQGDTEAFF. CDR3 in DNA: TGTGCCAGCAGCATACAGGGGGACACTGAAGCTTTCTTT.